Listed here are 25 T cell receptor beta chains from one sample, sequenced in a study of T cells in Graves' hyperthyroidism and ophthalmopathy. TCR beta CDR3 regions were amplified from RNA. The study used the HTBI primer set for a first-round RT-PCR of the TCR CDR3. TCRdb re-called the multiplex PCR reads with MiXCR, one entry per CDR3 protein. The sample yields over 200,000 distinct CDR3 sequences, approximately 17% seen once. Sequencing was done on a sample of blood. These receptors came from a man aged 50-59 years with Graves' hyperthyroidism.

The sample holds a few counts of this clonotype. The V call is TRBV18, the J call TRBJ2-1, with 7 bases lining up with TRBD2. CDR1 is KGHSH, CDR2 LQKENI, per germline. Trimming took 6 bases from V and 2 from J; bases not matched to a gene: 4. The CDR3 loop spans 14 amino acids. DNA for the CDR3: TGTGCCAGCTCCCGGGCGGGAGCCTACAATGAGCAGTTCTTC. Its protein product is CASSRAGAYNEQFF.

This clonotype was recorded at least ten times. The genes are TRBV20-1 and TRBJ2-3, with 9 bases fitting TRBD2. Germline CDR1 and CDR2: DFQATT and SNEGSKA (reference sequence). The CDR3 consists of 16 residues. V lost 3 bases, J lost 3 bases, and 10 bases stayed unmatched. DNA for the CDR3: TGCAGTGCTAGGCCTAGCGGGATACGGGGGACAGATACGCAGTATTTT. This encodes CSARPSGIRGTDTQYF.

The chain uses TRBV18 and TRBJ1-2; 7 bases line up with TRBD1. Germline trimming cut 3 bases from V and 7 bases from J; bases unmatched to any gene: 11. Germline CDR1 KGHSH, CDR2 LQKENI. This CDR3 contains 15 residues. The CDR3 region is CASSPGQEAPLGYTF. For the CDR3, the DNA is TGTGCCAGCTCACCCGGACAGGAAGCACCACTTGGCTACACCTTC.

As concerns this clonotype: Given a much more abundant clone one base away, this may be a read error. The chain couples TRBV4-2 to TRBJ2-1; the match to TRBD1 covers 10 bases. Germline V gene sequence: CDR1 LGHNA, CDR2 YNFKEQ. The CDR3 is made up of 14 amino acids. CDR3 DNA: TGTGCCGGCAGCCTCTTGACAGGGGGCAGTGAGCAGTTCTTC. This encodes CAGSLLTGGSEQFF.

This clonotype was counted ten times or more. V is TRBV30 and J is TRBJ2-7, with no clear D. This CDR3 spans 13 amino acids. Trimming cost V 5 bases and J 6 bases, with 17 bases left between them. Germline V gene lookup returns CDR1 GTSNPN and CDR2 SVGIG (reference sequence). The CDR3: CAWGKDPSSEQYF. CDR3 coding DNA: TGTGCCTGGGGAAAGGACCCAAGCTCCGAGCAGTACTTC.

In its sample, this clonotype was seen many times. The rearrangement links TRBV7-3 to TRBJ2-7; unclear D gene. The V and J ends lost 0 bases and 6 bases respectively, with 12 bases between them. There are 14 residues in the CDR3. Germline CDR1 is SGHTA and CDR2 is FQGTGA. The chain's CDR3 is CASSLTGRSGEQYF. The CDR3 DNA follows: TGTGCCAGCAGCTTAACCGGCAGATCGGGCGAGCAGTACTTC.

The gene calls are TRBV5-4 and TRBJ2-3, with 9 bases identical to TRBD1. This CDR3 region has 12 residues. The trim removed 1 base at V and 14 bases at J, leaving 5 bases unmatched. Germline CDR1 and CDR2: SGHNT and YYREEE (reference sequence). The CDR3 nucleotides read TGTGCCAGCAGCTTGCACGGGACAGGGCCGTATTTT. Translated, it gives CASSLHGTGPYF.

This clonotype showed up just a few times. CDR3 sequence reads: CASSQVGGRGAKNIQYF. The CDR3 DNA is TGCGCCAGCAGCCAAGTTGGCGGGAGAGGGGCCAAAAACATTCAGTACTTC. The rearrangement joins TRBV4-1 to TRBJ2-4, with 7 nucleotides matching TRBD2. J lost 1 base, V lost 1 base, and 7 bases had no gene match. CDR3 length equals 17 residues. The V gene's germline CDR1 is MGHRA and CDR2 YSYEKL.

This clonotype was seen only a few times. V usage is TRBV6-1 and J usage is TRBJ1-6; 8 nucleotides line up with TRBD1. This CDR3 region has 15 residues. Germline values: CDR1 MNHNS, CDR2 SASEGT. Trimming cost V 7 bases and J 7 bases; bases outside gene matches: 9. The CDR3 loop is CASTTGGLWNSPLHF. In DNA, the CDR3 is TGTGCCAGCACCACAGGGGGTCTTTGGAATTCACCCCTCCACTTT.

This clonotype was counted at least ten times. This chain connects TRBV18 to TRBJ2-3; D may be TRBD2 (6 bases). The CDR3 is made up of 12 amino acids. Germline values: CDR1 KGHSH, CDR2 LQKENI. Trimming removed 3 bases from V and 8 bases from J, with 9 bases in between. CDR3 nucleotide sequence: TGTGCCAGCTCACCGGAGGGGAGTACGCAGTATTTT. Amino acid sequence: CASSPEGSTQYF.

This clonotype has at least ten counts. The CDR3 reads CASSEMDGSTDTQYF. DNA for the CDR3: TGTGCCAGCAGTGAAATGGATGGGAGCACAGATACGCAGTATTTT. The genes are TRBV6-1 and TRBJ2-3, with unresolved D. The CDR3 totals 15 residues. Per the germline V gene, CDR1 is MNHNS and CDR2 is SASEGT. Trimming cost V 2 bases and J 0 bases, with 9 bases left between them.

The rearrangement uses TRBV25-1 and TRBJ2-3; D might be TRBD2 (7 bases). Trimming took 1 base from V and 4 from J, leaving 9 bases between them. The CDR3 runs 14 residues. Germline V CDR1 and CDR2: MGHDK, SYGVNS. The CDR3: CASSEWGGPDTQYF. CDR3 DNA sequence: TGTGCCAGCAGTGAATGGGGGGGGCCAGATACGCAGTATTTT.

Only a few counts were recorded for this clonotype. CDR3 amino acids: CASSQEGGGGFWELFF. The CDR3 region has the DNA TGCGCCAGCAGCCAAGAGGGGGGGGGAGGTTTCTGGGAGCTGTTTTTT. This chain uses TRBV4-1 with TRBJ2-2; 7 nucleotides line up with TRBD2. Germline V lookup: CDR1 MGHRA, CDR2 YSYEKL. CDR3 length equals 16 residues. Unmatched junction bases numbered 10, after V lost 0 bases and J lost 9 bases.

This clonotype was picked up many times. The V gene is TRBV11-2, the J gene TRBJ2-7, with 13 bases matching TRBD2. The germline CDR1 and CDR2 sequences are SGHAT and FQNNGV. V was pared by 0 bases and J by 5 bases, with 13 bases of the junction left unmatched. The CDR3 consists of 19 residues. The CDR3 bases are TGTGCCAGCAGCTTAGATGGCCCCTGGACTAGCGGGAGCCGGGACGAGCAGTACTTC. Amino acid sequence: CASSLDGPWTSGSRDEQYF.

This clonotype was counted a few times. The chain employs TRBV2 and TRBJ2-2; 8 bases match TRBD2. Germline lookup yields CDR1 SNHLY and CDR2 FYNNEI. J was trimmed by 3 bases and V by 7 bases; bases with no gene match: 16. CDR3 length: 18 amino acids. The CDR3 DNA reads TGTGCCAGCACCGGATGGGGGAATAGCGGGATCGACACCGGGGAGCTGTTTTTT. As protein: CASTGWGNSGIDTGELFF.

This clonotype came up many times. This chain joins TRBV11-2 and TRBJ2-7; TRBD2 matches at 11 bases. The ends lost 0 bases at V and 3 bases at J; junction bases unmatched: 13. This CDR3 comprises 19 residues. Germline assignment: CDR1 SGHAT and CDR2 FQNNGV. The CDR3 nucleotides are TGTGCCAGCAGCTTAGATCCCGGGGTAGCGGGAGGGGGCGGCTACGAGCAGTACTTC. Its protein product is CASSLDPGVAGGGGYEQYF. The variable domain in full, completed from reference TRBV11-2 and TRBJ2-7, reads EAGVAQSPRYKIIEKRQSVAFWCNPISGHATLYWYQQILGQGPKLLIQFQNNGVVDDSQLPKDRFSAERLKGVDSTLKIQPAKLEDSAVYLCASSLDPGVAGGGGYEQYFGPGTRLTVT.

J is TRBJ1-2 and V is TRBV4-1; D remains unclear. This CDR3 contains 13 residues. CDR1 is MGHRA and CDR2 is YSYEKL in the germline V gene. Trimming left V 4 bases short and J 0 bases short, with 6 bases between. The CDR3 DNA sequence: TGCGCCAGCAGCCCTCCAGCTAACTATGGCTACACCTTC. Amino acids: CASSPPANYGYTF.

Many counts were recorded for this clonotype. This CDR3 is CASSQGTGQGFF. CDR3 in DNA: TGTGCCAGCAGCCAAGGGACAGGCCAGGGGTTCTTC. The chain has TRBV3-1 and TRBJ2-1; 7 bases fit TRBD1. Germline V lookup: CDR1 LGHDT, CDR2 YNNKEL (reference sequence). CDR3 length equals 12 residues. V lost 1 base, J lost 15 bases, and 6 bases stayed unmatched.

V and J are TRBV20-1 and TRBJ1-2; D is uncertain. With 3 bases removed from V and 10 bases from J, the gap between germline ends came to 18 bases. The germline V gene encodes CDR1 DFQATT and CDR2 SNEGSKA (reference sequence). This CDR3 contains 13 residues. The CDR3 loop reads CSASPTVSDYYTF. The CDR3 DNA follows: TGCAGTGCTAGTCCGACGGTGTCCGACTACTACACCTTC.

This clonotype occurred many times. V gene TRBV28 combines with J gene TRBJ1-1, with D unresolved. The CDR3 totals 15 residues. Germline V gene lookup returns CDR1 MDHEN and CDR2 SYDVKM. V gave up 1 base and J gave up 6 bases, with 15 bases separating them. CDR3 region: CASSLSQEGDAEAFF. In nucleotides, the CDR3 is TGTGCCAGCAGTTTATCCCAGGAGGGTGATGCTGAAGCTTTCTTT.

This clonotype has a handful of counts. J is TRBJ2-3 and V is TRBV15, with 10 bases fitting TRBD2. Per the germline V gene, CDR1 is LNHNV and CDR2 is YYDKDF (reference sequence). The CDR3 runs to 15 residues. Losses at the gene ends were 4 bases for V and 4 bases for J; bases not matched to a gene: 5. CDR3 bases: TGTGCCACCAGCATCTCTAGCGGGAGCCCAGATACGCAGTATTTT. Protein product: CATSISSGSPDTQYF.

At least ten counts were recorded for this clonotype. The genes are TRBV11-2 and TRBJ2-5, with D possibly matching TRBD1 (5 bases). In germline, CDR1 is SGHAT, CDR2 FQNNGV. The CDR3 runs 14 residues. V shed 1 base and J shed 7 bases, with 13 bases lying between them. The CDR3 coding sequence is TGTGCCAGCAGCTTAGGCCCCCTTACAGGGACCCAGTACTTC. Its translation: CASSLGPLTGTQYF.

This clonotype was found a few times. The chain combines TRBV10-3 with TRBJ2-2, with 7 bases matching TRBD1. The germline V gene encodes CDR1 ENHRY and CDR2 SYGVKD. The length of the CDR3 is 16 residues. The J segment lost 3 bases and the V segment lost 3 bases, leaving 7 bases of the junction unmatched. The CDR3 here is CAISETGEFDTGELFF. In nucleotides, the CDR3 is TGTGCCATCAGTGAAACAGGGGAATTTGACACCGGGGAGCTGTTTTTT.

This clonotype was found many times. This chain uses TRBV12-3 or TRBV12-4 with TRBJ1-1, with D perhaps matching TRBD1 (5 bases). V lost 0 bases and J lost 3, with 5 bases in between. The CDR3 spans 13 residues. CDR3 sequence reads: CASSLAGDTEAFF. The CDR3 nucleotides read TGTGCCAGCAGTTTAGCGGGGGACACTGAAGCTTTCTTT.

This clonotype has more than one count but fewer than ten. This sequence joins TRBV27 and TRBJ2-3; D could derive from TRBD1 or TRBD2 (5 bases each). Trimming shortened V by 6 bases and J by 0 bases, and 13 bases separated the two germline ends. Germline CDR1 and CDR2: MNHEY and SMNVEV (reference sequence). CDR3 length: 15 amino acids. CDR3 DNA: TGTGCCAGCAGCTCTGGGGACGTAAGCACAGATACGCAGTATTTT. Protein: CASSSGDVSTDTQYF.